This T cell receptor beta chain originates from a study of a mutant IDH1 vaccine in newly diagnosed glioma. Study as a whole: Either 4-6 weeks after radiotherapy alone or alongside temozolomide, vaccination was begun. General study points: Pseudoprogression apparently lacked any relation to changes in top peripheral T cell clonotypes.

Described time point: week 35, safety follow-up. Each dose delivered 300 ug of mutant IDH1 20-mer peptide subcutaneously with imiquimod. In germline, CDR1 is SQVTM, CDR2 ANQGSEA. There are 14 residues in the CDR3. V trimming: 2 bases; J trimming: 4 bases; junction bases outside the gene matches: 3. Some clones are missing from TCRdb's copy, which holds only in-frame ones; the method was immunoSEQ multiplex PCR. Altogether over 45,000 clones are present, 80% to 95% being singletons, with the ten largest covering 2% to 2.5%. Details on this clone: Its antigen is unidentified.

This specimen consisted of PBMCs, obtained from a glioma patient whose treatment included an IDH1 peptide vaccine. The gene calls are TRBV29-1 and TRBJ2-1; 9 nucleotides line up with TRBD2. This TCR came from a man aged 50 to 60 with glioma. CDR3 DNA sequence: TGCAGCGTTGAAAGCGGGGGGTTTTACAATGAGCAGTTCTTC. It is translated as CSVESGGFYNEQFF.